This TCR beta chain was found in a study of shared clonotypes between healthy human individuals. Whole-study context: The plates for each donor numbered three CD4 naive, three CD4 memory, two CD8 naive and one CD8 memory.

Remarks on this clone: Its antigen remains unknown.

Regarding the study as a whole: Estimated richness was generally greater in naive than memory subsets.

Germline values: CDR1 SGDLS, CDR2 YYNGEE. The length of the CDR3 is 14 residues. The V and J ends lost 0 bases and 5 bases respectively, with 11 bases between them. Using immunoSEQ multiplex PCR, the repertoire was profiled, and TCRdb retains in-frame clones only, with some absent. The table lists 2 million to 2.5 million clones, 93% of them singletons. The sequenced sample was naive CD4+ T cells from PBMCs. The subset was: CD45RA+ positively selected. The chain links TRBV9 to TRBJ2-5; the D gene could be TRBD1 or TRBD2 (5 bases each). The origin of this receptor is a man younger than 30 in good health. Some clones in this sample may be carry-over from other donors' samples. The CDR3 here is CASSVAGGVETQYF. CDR3 DNA sequence: TGTGCCAGCAGCGTAGCTGGGGGAGTTGAGACCCAGTACTTC.